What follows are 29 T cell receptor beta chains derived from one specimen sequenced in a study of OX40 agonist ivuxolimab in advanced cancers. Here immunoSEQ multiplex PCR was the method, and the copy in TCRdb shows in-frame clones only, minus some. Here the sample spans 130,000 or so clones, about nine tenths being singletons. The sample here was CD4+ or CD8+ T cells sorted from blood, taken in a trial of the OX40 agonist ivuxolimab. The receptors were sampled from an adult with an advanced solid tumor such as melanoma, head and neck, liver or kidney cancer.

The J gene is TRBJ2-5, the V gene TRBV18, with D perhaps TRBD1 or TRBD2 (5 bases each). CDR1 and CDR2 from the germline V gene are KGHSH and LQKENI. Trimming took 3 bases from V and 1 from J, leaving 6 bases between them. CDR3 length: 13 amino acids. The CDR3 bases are TGTGCCAGCTCACCGGGACCCCAAGAGACCCAGTACTTC. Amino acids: CASSPGPQETQYF.

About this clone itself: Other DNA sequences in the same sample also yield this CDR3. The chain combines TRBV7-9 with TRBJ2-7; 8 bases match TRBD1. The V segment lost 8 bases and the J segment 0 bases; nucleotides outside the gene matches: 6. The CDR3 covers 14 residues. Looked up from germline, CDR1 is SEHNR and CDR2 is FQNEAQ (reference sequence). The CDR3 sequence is CASSRTGSSYEQYF. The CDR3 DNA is TGTGCCAGCTCCCGGACAGGGAGCTCCTACGAGCAGTACTTC.

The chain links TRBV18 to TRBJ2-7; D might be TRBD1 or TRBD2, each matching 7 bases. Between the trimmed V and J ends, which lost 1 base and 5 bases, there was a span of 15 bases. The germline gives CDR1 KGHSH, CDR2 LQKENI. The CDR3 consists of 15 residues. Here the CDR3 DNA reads TGTGCCAGCTCACCACGCCAGGGGGGGGGCCACGAGCAGTACTTC. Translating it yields CASSPRQGGGHEQYF.

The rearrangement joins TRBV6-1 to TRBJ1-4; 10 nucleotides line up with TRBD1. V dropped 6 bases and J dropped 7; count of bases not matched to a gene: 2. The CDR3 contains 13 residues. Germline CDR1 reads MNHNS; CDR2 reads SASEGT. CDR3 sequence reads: CASRTGGSEKLFF. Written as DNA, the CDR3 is TGTGCCAGCAGGACAGGGGGCAGTGAAAAACTGTTTTTT.

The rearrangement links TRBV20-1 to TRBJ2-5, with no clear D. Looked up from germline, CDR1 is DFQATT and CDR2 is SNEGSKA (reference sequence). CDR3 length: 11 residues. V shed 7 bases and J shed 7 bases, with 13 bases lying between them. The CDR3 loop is CSVLSPPTQYF. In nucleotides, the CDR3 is TGCAGTGTTCTATCCCCCCCGACCCAGTACTTC.

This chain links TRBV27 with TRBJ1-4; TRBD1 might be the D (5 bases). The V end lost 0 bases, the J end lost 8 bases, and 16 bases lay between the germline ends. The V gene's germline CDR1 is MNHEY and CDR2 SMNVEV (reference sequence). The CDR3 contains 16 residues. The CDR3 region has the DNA TGTGCCAGCAGTTTATCGCCGCCAGGGTCGAAAGAAAAACTGTTTTTT. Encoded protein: CASSLSPPGSKEKLFF.

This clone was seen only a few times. The CDR3 is CASSLAGGHTGELFF. The CDR3 bases are TGCGCCAGCAGTTTAGCGGGAGGGCACACCGGGGAGCTGTTTTTT. The chain combines TRBV5-1 with TRBJ2-2; the match to TRBD2 covers 11 bases. Germline values: CDR1 SGHRS, CDR2 YFSETQ. This CDR3 is built from 15 residues. V trimming: 5 bases; J trimming: 3 bases; junction bases outside the gene matches: 3.

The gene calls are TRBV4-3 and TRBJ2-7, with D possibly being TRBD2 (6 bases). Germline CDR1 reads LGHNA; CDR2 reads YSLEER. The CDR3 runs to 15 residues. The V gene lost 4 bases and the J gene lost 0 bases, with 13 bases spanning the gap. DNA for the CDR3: TGCGCCAGCAGCCCCTCCGGGAGTCTCTCCTACGAGCAGTACTTC. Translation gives CASSPSGSLSYEQYF.

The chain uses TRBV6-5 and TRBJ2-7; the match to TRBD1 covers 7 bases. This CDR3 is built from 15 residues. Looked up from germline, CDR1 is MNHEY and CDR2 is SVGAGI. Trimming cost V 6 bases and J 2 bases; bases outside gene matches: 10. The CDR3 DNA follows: TGTGCCAGCAGGTGGGACAGCCAAGCAACCTACGAGCAGTACTTC. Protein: CASRWDSQATYEQYF.

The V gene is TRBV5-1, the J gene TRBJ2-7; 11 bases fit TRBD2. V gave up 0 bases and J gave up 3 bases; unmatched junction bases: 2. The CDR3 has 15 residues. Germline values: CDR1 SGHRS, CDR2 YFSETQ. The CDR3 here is CASSLGLAGYYEQYF. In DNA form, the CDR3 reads TGCGCCAGCAGCTTGGGACTAGCGGGATACTACGAGCAGTACTTC.

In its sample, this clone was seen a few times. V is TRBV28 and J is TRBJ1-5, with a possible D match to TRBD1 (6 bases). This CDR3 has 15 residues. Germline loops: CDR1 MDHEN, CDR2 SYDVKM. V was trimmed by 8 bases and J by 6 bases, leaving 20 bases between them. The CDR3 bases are TGTGCCAGCCAATTCTTGGACAGCGAATCTCAGCCCCAGCATTTT. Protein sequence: CASQFLDSESQPQHF.

The CDR3 sequence: CASSGGTAHHTFF. The CDR3 DNA reads TGTGCCAGCAGTGGCGGGACAGCCCACCACACGTTCTTC. V is TRBV6-5 and J is TRBJ2-1; maybe TRBD1 (7 bases). The length of the CDR3 is 13 residues. Trimming removed 5 bases at V and 15 bases at J, with 20 bases between. Germline V gives CDR1 MNHEY, CDR2 SVGAGI.

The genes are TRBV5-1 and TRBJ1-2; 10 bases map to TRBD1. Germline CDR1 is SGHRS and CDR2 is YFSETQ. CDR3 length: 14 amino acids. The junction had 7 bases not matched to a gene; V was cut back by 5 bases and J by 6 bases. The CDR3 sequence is CASRRDRGSDGYTF. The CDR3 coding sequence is TGCGCCAGCAGAAGGGACAGGGGATCGGATGGCTACACCTTC.

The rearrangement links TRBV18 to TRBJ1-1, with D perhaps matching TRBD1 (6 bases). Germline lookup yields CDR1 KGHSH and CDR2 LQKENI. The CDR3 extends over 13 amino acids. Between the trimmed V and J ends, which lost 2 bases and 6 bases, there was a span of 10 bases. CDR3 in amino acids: CASSPTQGPEAFF. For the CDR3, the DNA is TGTGCCAGCTCACCAACCCAGGGGCCTGAAGCTTTCTTT.

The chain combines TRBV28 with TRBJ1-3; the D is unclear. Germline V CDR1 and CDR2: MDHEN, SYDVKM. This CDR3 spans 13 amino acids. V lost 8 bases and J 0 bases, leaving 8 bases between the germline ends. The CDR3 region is CASRVGSGNTIYF. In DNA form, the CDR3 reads TGTGCCAGCCGCGTCGGCTCTGGAAACACCATATATTTT.

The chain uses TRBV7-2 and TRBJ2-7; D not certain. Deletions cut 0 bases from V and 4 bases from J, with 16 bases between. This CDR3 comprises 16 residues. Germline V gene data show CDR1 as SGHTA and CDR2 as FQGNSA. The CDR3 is CASSLAASPLGYEQYF. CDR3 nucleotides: TGTGCCAGCAGCTTAGCCGCTAGTCCCCTCGGATACGAGCAGTACTTC.

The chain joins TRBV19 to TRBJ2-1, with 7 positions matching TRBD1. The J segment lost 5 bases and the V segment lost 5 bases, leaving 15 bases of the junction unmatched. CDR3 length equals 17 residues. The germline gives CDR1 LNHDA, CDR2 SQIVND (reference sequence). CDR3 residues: CASSPDLRTGGNNEQFF. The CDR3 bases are TGTGCCAGTAGTCCCGATCTGAGGACAGGAGGAAACAATGAGCAGTTCTTC.

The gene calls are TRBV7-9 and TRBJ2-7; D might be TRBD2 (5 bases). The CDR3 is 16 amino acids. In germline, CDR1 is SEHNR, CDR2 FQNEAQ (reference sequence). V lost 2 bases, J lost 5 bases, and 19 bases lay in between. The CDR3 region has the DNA TGTGCCAGCAGCTTACGTGGGTTCGGGGTTCTCAACGAGCAGTACTTC. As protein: CASSLRGFGVLNEQYF. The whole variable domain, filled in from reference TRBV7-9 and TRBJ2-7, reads DTGVSQNPRHKITKRGQNVTFRCDPISEHNRLYWYRQTLGQGPEFLTYFQNEAQLEKSRLLSDRFSAERPKGSFSTLEIQRTEQGDSAMYLCASSLRGFGVLNEQYFGPGTRLTVT.

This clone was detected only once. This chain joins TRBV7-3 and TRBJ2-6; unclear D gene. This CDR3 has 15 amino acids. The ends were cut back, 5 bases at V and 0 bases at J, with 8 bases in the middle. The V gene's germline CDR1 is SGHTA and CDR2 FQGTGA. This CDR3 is CASSPQASGANVLTF. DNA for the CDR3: TGTGCCAGCAGCCCCCAGGCCTCTGGGGCCAACGTCCTGACTTTC.

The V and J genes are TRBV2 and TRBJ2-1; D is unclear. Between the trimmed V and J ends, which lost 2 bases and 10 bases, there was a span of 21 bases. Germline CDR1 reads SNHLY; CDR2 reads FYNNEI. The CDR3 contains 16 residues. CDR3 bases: TGTGCCAGCAGTGAATCCGCTGCAGGAATGATCGACGAGCAGTTCTTC. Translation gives CASSESAAGMIDEQFF.

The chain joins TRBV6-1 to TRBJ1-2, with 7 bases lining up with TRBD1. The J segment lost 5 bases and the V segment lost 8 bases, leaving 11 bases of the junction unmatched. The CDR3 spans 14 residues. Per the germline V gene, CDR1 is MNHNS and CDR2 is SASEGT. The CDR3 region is CASAGTALTYGYTF. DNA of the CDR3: TGTGCCAGCGCCGGGACAGCACTGACTTATGGCTACACCTTC.

CDR3 sequence (DNA): TGTGCCAGCAGGCGGGGACGGGAAAGCTCCTACGAGCAGTACTTC. Translation: CASRRGRESSYEQYF. The J gene is TRBJ2-5, the V gene TRBV6-5; a possible D gene is TRBD2 (6 bases). TRBJ2-7 explains the end of the DNA better; the J call may be wrong. The CDR3 sequence is 15 residues long. The germline gives CDR1 MNHEY, CDR2 SVGAGI.

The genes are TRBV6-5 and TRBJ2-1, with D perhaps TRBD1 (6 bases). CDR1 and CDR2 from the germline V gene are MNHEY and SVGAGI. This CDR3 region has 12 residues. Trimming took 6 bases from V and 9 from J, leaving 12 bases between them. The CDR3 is CASRPRGGEQFF. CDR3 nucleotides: TGTGCCAGCAGGCCCAGGGGTGGTGAGCAGTTCTTC.

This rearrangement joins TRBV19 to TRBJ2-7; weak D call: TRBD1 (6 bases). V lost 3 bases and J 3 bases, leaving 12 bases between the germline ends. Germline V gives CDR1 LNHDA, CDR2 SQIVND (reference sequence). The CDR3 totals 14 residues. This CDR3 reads CASSMPGANYEQYF. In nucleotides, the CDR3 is TGTGCCAGTAGTATGCCAGGGGCCAACTACGAGCAGTACTTC.

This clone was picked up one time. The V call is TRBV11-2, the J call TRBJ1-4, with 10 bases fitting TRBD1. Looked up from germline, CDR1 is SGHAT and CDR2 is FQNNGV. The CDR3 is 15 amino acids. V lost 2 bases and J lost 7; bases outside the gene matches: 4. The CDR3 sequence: CASSLWTGGSEKLFF. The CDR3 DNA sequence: TGTGCCAGCAGCTTATGGACAGGGGGGAGTGAAAAACTGTTTTTT.

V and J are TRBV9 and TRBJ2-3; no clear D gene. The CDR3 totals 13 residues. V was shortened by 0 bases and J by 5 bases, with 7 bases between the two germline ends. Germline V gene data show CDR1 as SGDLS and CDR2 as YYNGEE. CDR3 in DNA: TGTGCCAGCAGCGTAGAGAGCCTAGATACGCAGTATTTT. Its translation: CASSVESLDTQYF.

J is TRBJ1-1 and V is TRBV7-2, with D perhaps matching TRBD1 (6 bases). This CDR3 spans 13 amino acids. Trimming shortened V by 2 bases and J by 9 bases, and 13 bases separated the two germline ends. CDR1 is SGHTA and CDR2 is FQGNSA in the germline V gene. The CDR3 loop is CASSLRDTTKAFF. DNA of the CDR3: TGTGCCAGCAGCTTAAGGGACACGACTAAAGCTTTCTTT.

The CDR3 region has the DNA TGTGCCAGCAGTCCAATGGGACTTAGGGCGACTAATGAAAAACTGTTTTTT. It encodes CASSPMGLRATNEKLFF. The chain combines TRBV27 with TRBJ1-4; TRBD1 might be the D (5 bases). This CDR3 region has 17 residues. Germline V CDR1 and CDR2: MNHEY, SMNVEV (reference sequence). Trimming took off 5 bases at V and 2 bases at J, with 18 bases between the two ends.

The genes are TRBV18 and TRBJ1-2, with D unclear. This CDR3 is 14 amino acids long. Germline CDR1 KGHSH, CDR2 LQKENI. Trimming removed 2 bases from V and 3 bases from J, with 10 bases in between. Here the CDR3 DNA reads TGTGCCAGCTCACCAGGGAGGGATTACTATGGCTACACCTTC. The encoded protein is CASSPGRDYYGYTF.